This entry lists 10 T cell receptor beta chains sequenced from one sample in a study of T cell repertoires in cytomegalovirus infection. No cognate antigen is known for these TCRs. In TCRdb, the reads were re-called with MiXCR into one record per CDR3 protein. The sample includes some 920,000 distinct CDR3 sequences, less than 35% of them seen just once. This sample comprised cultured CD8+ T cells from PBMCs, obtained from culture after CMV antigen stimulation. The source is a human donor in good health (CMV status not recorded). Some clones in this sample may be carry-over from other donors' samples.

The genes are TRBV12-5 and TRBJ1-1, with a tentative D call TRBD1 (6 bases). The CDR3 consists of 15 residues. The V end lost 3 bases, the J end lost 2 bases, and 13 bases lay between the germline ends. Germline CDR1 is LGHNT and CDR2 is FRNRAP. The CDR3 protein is CASGLPGAPNTEAFF. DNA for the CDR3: TGTGCTAGTGGTTTACCAGGGGCGCCAAACACTGAAGCTTTCTTT.

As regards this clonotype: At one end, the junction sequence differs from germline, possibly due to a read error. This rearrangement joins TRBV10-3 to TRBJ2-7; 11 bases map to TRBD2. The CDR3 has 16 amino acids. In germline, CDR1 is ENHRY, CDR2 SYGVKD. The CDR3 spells CVISFPTSGESYEQYF. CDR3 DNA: TGTGTCATCAGCTTTCCGACTAGCGGGGAATCCTACGAGCAGTACTTC.

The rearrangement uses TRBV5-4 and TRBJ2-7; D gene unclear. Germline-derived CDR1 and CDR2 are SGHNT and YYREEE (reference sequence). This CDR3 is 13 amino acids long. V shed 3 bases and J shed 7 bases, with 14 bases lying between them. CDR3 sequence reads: CASSSGPTGEQYF. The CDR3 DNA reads TGTGCCAGCAGCTCCGGTCCAACTGGGGAGCAGTACTTC.

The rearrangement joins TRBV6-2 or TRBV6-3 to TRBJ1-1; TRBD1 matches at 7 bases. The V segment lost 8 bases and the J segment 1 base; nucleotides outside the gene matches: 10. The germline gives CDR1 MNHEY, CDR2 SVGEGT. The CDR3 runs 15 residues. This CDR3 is CASAPGGPPNTEAFF. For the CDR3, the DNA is TGTGCCAGCGCGCCAGGGGGGCCCCCGAACACTGAAGCTTTCTTT.

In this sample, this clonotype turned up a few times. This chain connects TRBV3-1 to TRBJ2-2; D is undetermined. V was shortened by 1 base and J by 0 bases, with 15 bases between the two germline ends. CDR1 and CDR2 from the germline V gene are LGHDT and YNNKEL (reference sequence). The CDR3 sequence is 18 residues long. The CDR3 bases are TGTGCCAGCAGCCAAGTCCAGTATAGGAGCGCGAACACCGGGGAGCTGTTTTTT. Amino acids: CASSQVQYRSANTGELFF.

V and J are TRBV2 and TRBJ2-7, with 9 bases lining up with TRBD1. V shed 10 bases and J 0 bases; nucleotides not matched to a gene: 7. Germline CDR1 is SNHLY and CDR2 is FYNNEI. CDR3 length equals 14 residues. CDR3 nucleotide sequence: TGTGCCATTATACCGGGACAGGGCTCCTACGAGCAGTACTTC. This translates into CAIIPGQGSYEQYF.

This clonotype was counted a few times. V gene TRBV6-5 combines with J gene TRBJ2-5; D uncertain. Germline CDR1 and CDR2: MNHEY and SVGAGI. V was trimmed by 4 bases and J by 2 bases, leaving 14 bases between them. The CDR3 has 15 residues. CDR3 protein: CASSSWTLLQETQYF. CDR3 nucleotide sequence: TGTGCCAGCAGTTCTTGGACCTTGCTACAAGAGACCCAGTACTTC.

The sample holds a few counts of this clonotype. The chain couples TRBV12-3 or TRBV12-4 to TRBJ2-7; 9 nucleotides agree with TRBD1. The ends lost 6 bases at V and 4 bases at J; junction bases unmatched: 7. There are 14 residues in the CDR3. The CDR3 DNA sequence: TGTGCCAGCAGCCCGGACAGGGGAAGGTACGAGCAGTACGTC. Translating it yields CASSPDRGRYEQYV.

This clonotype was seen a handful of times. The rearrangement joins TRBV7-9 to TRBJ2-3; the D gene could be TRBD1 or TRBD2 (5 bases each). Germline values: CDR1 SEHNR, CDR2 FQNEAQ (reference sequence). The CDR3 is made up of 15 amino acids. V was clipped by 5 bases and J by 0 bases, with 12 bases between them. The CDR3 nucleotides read TGTGCCAGCAGCCGGGGCAAGGCGAGCACAGATACGCAGTATTTT. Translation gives CASSRGKASTDTQYF.

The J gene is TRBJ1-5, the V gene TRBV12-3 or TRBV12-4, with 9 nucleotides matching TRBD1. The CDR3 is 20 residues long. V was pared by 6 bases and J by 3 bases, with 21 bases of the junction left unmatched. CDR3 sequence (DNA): TGTGCCAGCAGCTTTATCATGACCGGGACAGGGATAAAGGACAATCAGCCCCAGCATTTT. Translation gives CASSFIMTGTGIKDNQPQHF.